The clone carrying this TCR beta chain was found many times. Its antigen is not known. Sequence at one end of the junction differs from germline and may be a read error. Amplification of TCR beta CDR3 regions was performed using RNA transcripts as template. In the first-round RT-PCR of the TCR CDR3, the HTBI primer set was used. TCRdb ran MiXCR on the multiplex PCR reads and lists one entry per CDR3 protein. This sample has 540,000 or so distinct CDR3 sequences, with just over 45% found just once. The data are from a study of T cells in Graves' hyperthyroidism and ophthalmopathy. Broader study findings: Ophthalmopathy was predicted by the model a median of approximately 6.6 months ahead of onset.

Sequencing input: peripheral blood or thyroid tissue (not recorded which). This receptor was obtained from an adult woman with Graves' disease, either hyperthyroidism or ophthalmopathy (not recorded which).

CDR3 protein: CASSLLKTARGNDGYTF. DNA for the CDR3: TGTGCCAGCAGCTTATTAAAGACAGCGAGGGGTAACGATGGCTACACCTTC. The V and J genes are TRBV7-9 and TRBJ1-2; a possible D gene is TRBD1 (5 bases). The length of the CDR3 is 17 residues. The V gene's germline CDR1 is SEHNR and CDR2 FQNEAQ (reference sequence). The entire variable domain, with the rest obtained from reference TRBV7-9 and TRBJ1-2, is as follows: DTGVSQNPRHKITKRGQNVTFRCDPISEHNRLYWYRQTLGQGPEFLTYFQNEAQLEKSRLLSDRFSAERPKGSFSTLEIQRTEQGDSAMYLCASSLLKTARGNDGYTFGSGTRLTVV.